This T cell receptor beta chain came from a study of cytomegalovirus exposure and HLA in healthy donors. Donors in the study were healthy people who gave bone marrow. Use of 60 Vbeta and 13 Jbeta primers characterized the PCR. Libraries were prepared by immunoSEQ multiplex PCR; TCRdb keeps only in-frame clonotypes and omits some of them. The sample totals about 50,000 clones; its top ten clones hold 2.1%. This sequence was found in a woman between 18 and 29 years old in good health and CMV-seronegative. Input material: PBMCs.

CDR3 region: CASSLAYRLAGVKNIQYF. The DNA for the CDR3 is TGTGCCAGCAGCTTGGCCTATAGACTAGCGGGAGTCAAAAACATTCAGTACTTC. J is TRBJ2-4 and V is TRBV5-6; the match to TRBD2 covers 12 bases. Germline V lookup: CDR1 SGHDT, CDR2 YYEEEE. The CDR3 is 18 amino acids. V lost 0 bases and J lost 3; bases outside the gene matches: 7.